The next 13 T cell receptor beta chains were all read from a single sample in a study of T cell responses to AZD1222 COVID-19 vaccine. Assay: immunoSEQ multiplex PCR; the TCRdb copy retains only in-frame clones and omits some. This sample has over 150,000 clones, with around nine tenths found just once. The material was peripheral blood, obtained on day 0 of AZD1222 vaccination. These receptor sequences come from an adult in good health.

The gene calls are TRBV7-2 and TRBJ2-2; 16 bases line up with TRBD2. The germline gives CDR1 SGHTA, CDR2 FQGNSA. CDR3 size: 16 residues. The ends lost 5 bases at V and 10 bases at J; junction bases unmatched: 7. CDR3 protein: CASSPPGLAGGQELFF. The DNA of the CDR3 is TGTGCCAGCAGCCCCCCGGGACTAGCGGGGGGGCAGGAGCTGTTTTTT.

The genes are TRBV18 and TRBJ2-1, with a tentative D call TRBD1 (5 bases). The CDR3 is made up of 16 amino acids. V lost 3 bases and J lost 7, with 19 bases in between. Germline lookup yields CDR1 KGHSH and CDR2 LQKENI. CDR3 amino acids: CASSPSTPGPLNEQFF. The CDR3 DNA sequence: TGTGCCAGCTCACCTAGCACGCCAGGGCCGTTAAATGAGCAGTTCTTC.

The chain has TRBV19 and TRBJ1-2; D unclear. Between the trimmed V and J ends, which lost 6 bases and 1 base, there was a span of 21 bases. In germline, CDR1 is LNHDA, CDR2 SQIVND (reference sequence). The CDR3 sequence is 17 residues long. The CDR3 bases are TGTGCCAGTAGCACACCTTATATATTGGGGAATAACTATGGCTACACCTTC. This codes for CASSTPYILGNNYGYTF.

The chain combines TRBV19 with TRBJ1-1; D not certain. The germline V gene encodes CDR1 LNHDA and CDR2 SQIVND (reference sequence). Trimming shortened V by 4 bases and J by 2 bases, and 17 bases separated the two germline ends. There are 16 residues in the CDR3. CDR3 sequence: CASSTLEGGVNTEAFF. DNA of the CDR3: TGTGCCAGTAGTACCCTGGAGGGAGGCGTTAACACTGAAGCTTTCTTT.

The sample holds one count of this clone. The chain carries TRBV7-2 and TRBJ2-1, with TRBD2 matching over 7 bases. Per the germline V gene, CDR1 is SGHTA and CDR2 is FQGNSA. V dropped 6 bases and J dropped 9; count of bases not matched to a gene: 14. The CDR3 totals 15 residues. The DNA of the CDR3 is TGTGCCAGCAGTTGGGAGGGTTCGGTCCACTCTGAGCAGTTCTTC. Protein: CASSWEGSVHSEQFF.

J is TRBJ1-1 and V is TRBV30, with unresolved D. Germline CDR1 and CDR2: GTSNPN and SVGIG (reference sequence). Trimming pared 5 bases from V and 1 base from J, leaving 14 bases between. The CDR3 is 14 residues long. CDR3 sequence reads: CAWSWTRGNTEAFF. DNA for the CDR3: TGTGCCTGGTCTTGGACCCGGGGGAACACTGAAGCTTTCTTT.

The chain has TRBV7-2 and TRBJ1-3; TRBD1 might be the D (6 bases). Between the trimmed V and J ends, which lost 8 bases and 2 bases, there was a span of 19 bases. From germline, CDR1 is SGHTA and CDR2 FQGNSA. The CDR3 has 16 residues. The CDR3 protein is CASSLQAGGAGNTIYF. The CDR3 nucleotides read TGTGCCAGCTCGCTACAGGCTGGGGGCGCTGGAAACACCATATATTTT.

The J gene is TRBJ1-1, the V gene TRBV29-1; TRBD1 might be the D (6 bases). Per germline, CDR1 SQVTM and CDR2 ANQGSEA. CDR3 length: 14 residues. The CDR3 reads CSGAVGLGGTEAFF. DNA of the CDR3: TGCAGTGGCGCCGTGGGTTTAGGGGGGACTGAAGCTTTCTTT. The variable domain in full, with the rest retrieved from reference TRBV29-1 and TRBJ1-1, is SAVISQKPSRDICQRGTSLTIQCQVDSQVTMMFWYRQQPGQSLTLIATANQGSEATYESGFVIDKFPISRPNLTFSTLTVSNMSPEDSSIYLCSGAVGLGGTEAFFGQGTRLTVV.

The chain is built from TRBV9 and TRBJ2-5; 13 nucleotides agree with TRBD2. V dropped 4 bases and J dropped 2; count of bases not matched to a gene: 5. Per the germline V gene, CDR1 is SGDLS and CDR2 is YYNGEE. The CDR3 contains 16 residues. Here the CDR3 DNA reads TGTGCCAGCAGCTTGACGACTAGCGGGGGGCAAGAGACCCAGTACTTC. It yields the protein CASSLTTSGGQETQYF. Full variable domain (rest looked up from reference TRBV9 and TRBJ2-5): DSGVTQTPKHLITATGQRVTLRCSPRSGDLSVYWYQQSLDQGLQFLIQYYNGEERAKGNILERFSAQQFPDLHSELNLSSLELGDSALYFCASSLTTSGGQETQYFGPGTRLLVL.

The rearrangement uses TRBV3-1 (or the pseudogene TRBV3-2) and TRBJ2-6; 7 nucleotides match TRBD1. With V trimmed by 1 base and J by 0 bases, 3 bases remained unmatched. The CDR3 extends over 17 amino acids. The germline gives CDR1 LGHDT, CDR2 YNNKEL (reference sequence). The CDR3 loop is CASSQGPGGSGANVLTF. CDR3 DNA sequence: TGTGCCAGCAGCCAAGGGCCAGGGGGCTCTGGGGCCAACGTCCTGACTTTC.

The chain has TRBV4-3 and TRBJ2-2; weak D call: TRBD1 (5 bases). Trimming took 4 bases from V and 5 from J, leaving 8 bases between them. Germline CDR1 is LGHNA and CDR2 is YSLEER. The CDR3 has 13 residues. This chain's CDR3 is CASSLTVTGELFF. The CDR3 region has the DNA TGCGCCAGCAGCCTGACAGTGACCGGGGAGCTGTTTTTT.

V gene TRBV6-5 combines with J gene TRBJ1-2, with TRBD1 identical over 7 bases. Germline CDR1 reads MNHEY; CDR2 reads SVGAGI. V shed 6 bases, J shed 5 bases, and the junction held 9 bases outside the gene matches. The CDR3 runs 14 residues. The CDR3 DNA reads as TGTGCCAGCAGGGGGACAGATCCGACGTATGGCTACACCTTC. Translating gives CASRGTDPTYGYTF.

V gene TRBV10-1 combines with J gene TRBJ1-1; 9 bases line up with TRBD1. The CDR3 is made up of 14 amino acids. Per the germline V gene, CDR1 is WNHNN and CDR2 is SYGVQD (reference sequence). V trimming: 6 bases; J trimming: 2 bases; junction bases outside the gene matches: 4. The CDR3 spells CASRDRGTNTEAFF. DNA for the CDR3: TGCGCCAGCAGGGACAGGGGAACTAACACTGAAGCTTTCTTT.